The T cell receptor beta chain under discussion was sequenced for a study of cytomegalovirus exposure and HLA in healthy donors (dated by TCRdb to the late 2010s). Broadly, across the study: An earlier analysis of 587 of the donors reported 276 Gb of sequence data and 95 million to 140 million unique TCR beta sequences obtained from about 179 million T cells. Because of strong linkage in the cohort, roughly five DR-DQ haplotypes were treated as single units for association and clustering. Among the roughly 390 genotyped donors, more than 70% belonged to the genetic ancestry cluster associated with self-reported Caucasian donors. The later analysis used no new phenotypic data to find candidate immune exposures, relying instead on TCR beta sequences and their occurrence across donors. The study used immunosequencing to profile the T cell repertoires of approximately 690 subjects and linked those repertoires to cytomegalovirus serostatus. An earlier analysis of some 500 of the donors applied high-throughput TCR beta sequencing to assess whether each TCR beta V gene segment acted as functional or pseudogenic. The study aimed to test whether signatures of past pathogen exposure could be identified by cataloging public T cell receptors. Approximately 330 gigabases of sequencing data and around 88 million unique TCR sequences made up an early release that covered under 750 HLA-typed donors. Donor age, sex, ethnicity and CMV serostatus were compiled together with the repertoire data. Across approximately 400 genotyped donors of the cohort, an average of roughly 230,000 unique TCR beta nucleotide sequences per donor were sequenced, and approximately 19% of those sequences were non-productive. All discovery cohort repertoires had been generated on a single sequencing platform. In addition to the first cohort of roughly 670 subjects, a separate validation cohort of under 150 different subjects was used. A later analysis re-examined previously published TCR beta repertoires from 600 to 700 donors and added high-resolution HLA genotyping to investigate patterns of TCR occurrence. Typing coverage differed by locus: A, B, C, DRB1 and DQB1 were typed in roughly 629-640 donors, DQA1 in 500 to 550, DPA1 in some 570, and DPB1 in 400 to 480. Class I and class II HLA loci were covered by the typing at four-digit resolution. Genome-wide SNP genotypes for about 55% of the 666 donors were used in a later genetic analysis, which treated that subset as a discovery cohort. High-throughput TCR immunosequencing, statistical association of individual TCRs with disease status, and machine learning were combined to predict cytomegalovirus infection status. The full study reports these points: The study gave a list of roughly 150 TCR beta chains associated with cytomegalovirus. Compared with the 666-donor mean, donors in an Asian-associated ancestry cluster had fewer N-insertions in productive TCRs, according to a later genetic analysis. Specific HLA alleles were associated with some 15,000 TCR beta sequences at a false discovery rate of 0.05 in a later analysis. In an earlier analysis of roughly 560 of the donors, most TCR beta V segments were observed in productive rearrangements about 90% or about 30% of the time, broadly matching IMGT annotations. An association between a missense DCLRE1C variant and V-gene and J-gene trimming of TCR beta chains was found in a later genetic analysis and replicated in an independent cohort. Because counts were too low, about 17 rarely observed V segments, including chromosome 9 orphons, were excluded from the earlier analysis of under 650 of the donors. A cluster of highly shared sequence variants was judged likely to be a technical artifact of the sequencing pipeline. According to the authors, the approach could potentially be generalized to other disease states and immunological phenotypes. Linkage disequilibrium might explain the correlated functional status among segregating V segments, but an unknown experimental factor could not be ruled out. While some public TCRs were present in many individuals, most TCR sequences turned up only very rarely across donors. Strong co-occurrence of HLA alleles, especially DR and DQ, made assigning TCR associations to individual alleles difficult. In vitro tests confirmed that a few of the cytomegalovirus-associated TCR beta chains recognize cytomegalovirus antigens. The cohort was sequenced for TCR beta chains only, and without alpha or paired-chain data the features that could be detected were limited. In a later analysis, most CMV-associated TCR beta chains were found to appear HLA-restricted, with HLA associations seemingly driven largely by CMV exposure. A later analysis found that HLA-associated TCR beta chains were more clonally expanded and had lower generation probabilities than equally common non-associated chains. In both the original and validation cohorts, the classifier was reported to diagnose cytomegalovirus status with high specificity and sensitivity. Because the 87-base-pair reads could not distinguish some IMGT-functional V segments, including TRBV6-2 and TRBV6-3, those segments were excluded. A later analysis found that TCR association rates varied across HLA loci, with DRB1 alleles showing the most associated TCRs and HLA-C alleles the fewest. Because some donors lacked HLA typing at each locus, the association tests relied only on the typed subset. A further reported finding was that TCR beta sequences accurately predicted the HLA-A and HLA-B alleles for most subjects in the first cohort. Sequencing depth was assumed to be roughly uniform across donors in the presence/absence analyses, though that assumption may not hold. Immune exposure information for the cohort was limited to CMV serostatus. Several of the top co-occurrence clusters appeared to be linked to parvovirus B19, influenza, CMV and Epstein-Barr virus, according to a later analysis.

Details on this clone: The target of this receptor is not known. Base qualities are not provided; no much larger clone lies one nucleotide away.

Library creation used the immunoSEQ multiplex PCR assay. The multiplex PCR relied on a mix of 60 forward primers for TCR Vbeta segments and 13 reverse primers for TCR Jbeta segments. The CDR3 region of rearranged TCR beta genes was amplified from genomic DNA with a multiplex PCR assay. The amplified TCR beta libraries were sequenced on the Illumina HiSeq System as 87-base-pair reads. As for the authors' bioinformatics: A later analysis counted about 82 million unique TCR beta chains across the 666 repertoires, and some 11 million of these chains were shared by at least two donors. A nearest-neighbor algorithm error-corrected the raw reads and collapsed the reads into unique sequences, merging closely related sequences to remove PCR and sequencing errors. V, D and J gene segments were assigned by aligning CDR3 sequences to IMGT reference sequences. For a sequence to be retained, at least a six-nucleotide match to both a V gene segment and a J gene segment was required. A rearrangement counted as productive if the CDR3 had no stop codons and remained in frame with V and J, and every other rearrangement counted as non-productive. CDR3 was defined according to IMGT convention as the region running from the second conserved V-encoded cysteine to the conserved J-encoded phenylalanine. The earlier analysis of about 610 of the donors excluded any sequence lacking an unambiguous match to a single V gene segment. In an earlier analysis of 500 to 750 of the donors, V segments were called functional above 56.7% productive rearrangements and were called segregating when the between-donor standard deviation exceeded 5%. To diagnose cytomegalovirus status from the catalog of TCR beta chain sequences, a statistical classification framework was built. In a later analysis, TCR nucleotide sequences were compared against IMGT/GENE-DB human TR gene sequences so that V and J genes could be assigned. The TCRdist pipeline was used in a later analysis to assign CDR3 sequences and most-parsimonious VDJ recombination scenarios. A later analysis defined each TCR beta chain by its CDR3 amino acid sequence plus V-gene family, and excluded reads lacking a unique V-gene family. A later analysis removed 592 highly shared, low-generation-probability nucleotide sequences to deal with suspected cross-contamination and a sequencing artifact. In a later analysis, a clonal expansion index for each public chain was calculated from normalized within-repertoire ranks of inferred template counts. In a later analysis, generation probabilities were computed with a VDJ recombination model fitted to out-of-frame rearrangements, and the resulting probabilities were checked against IGoR. In a later analysis, TCR-TCR, TCR-HLA and TCR-CMV co-occurrence was scored with hypergeometric tests, and a repertoire-size bias correction was applied to TCR pairs. To estimate false discovery rates, a later analysis permuted the HLA or CMV assignments 20 times. In a later analysis, co-occurring TCRs were grouped with DBSCAN, and TCRdist sequence similarity was added when clustering was performed within HLA-allele-positive subsets. Repertoires with fewer than 30,000 or more than 120,000 public chains were left out of co-occurrence clustering, as were four to six repertoires with anomalous nucleotide sharing. TCRdb limited this immuneACCESS table to in-frame rearrangements with V and J called. A share of clones is missing; checked studies link under half to unresolved V genes, and the rest is unexplained. V, J and clone size are those of that table, while D and trimming were read from the DNA. Here the sample has about 150,000 clones; just under 75% occur a single time. The leading ten clones occupy 1.5% to 2% of the sample.

In total, 500 to 700 healthy bone marrow donors made up the cohort. At the time of sampling, all cohort members were nominally healthy, though unrecorded immune exposures were likely present. The donor was CMV seronegative and was included in the group of 352 seronegative cohort members. Each donor provided a peripheral blood sample, and peripheral blood mononuclear cells were used for TCR beta sequencing. Genomic DNA extraction from the blood cell samples was performed with the Qiagen DNeasy Blood Extraction Kit. Spanning cysteine to phenylalanine, the CDR3 consists of 17 amino acids. Of all the DNA, just the CDR3 is kept, 51 bases in frame from base 1. Germline trimming amounts to 0 bases on V and 6 bases on J, with 11 as the count of junction bases outside the gene matches. Reading the germline V gene gives CDR1 SGDLS and CDR2 YYNGEE.

The sample taken for sequencing was PBMCs. This receptor chain uses TRBV9 and TRBJ2-1, with 8 junctional bases fitting TRBD2. The sequence was obtained from a woman in her late teens or twenties in good health and CMV-seronegative. The DNA reads as follows: TGTGCCAGCAGCGTAGGAAAGGTGATCAGCGGGGGCAATGAGCAGTTCTTC. Protein translation: CASSVGKVISGGNEQFF. The CDR3, completed at both ends by the reference TRBV9 and TRBJ2-1 genes, gives the full variable domain DSGVTQTPKHLITATGQRVTLRCSPRSGDLSVYWYQQSLDQGLQFLIQYYNGEERAKGNILERFSAQQFPDLHSELNLSSLELGDSALYFCASSVGKVISGGNEQFFGPGTRLTVL.